This TCR beta chain emerged from a study of shared clonotypes between healthy human individuals. Broader study findings: Having only a few donors restricted how much genetic and exposure-history diversity was captured.

A single count supports this clone. Its antigen is undetermined. Per the authors' pipeline: From ImmunoSEQ came sequences covering only the junction and carrying no quality scores, so filtering differed. Sequencing was performed with immunoSEQ multiplex PCR; in TCRdb, only in-frame clones are kept and a portion is missing. V, J and clone size were drawn from that table, and D and trimming were deduced from the DNA. The sample lists around 500,000 clones; 76% were seen once. Germline values: CDR1 GTSNPN, CDR2 SVGIG (reference sequence). CDR3 length: 15 amino acids. The V end lost 0 bases, the J end lost 4 bases, and 10 bases lay between the germline ends.

The receptor was isolated from a woman aged 40-49 years in good health. Some clones in this sample may be carry-over from other donors' samples. Sequenced input: PBMCs. The chain recombines TRBV30 with TRBJ1-6; tentatively, D is TRBD1 (6 bases). CDR3 sequence reads: CAWSVDTGYNSPLHF. The CDR3 DNA reads as TGTGCCTGGAGTGTGGATACAGGGTATAATTCACCCCTCCACTTT. Together with reference TRBV30 and TRBJ1-6, the CDR3 gives the full variable domain: SQTIHQWPATLVQPVGSPLSLECTVEGTSNPNLYWYRQAAGRGLQLLFYSVGIGQISSEVPQNLSASRPQDRQFILSSKKLLLSDSGFYLCAWSVDTGYNSPLHFGNGTRLTVT.